What follows are 21 T cell receptor beta chains derived from one specimen sequenced in a study of T cell responses to AZD1222 COVID-19 vaccine. Here immunoSEQ multiplex PCR was the method, and the copy in TCRdb shows in-frame clones only, minus some. The profile shows about 120,000 clones, more than 75% of them singletons. The sample consisted of peripheral blood, taken 28 days after the second AZD1222 dose. The receptor source for this set is an adult who received the AZD1222 COVID-19 vaccine.

This sequence joins TRBV18 and TRBJ2-5; D is perhaps TRBD1 (6 bases). CDR1 is KGHSH, CDR2 LQKENI, per germline. Trimming left V 3 bases short and J 0 bases short, with 8 bases between. The CDR3 sequence is 14 residues long. The CDR3 DNA follows: TGTGCCAGCTCACCCACAGGGAACCAAGAGACCCAGTACTTC. Protein sequence: CASSPTGNQETQYF.

The J gene is TRBJ1-2, the V gene TRBV13; D gene uncertain. The CDR3 covers 15 residues. Germline CDR1 is PRHDT and CDR2 is FYEKMQ (reference sequence). V dropped 3 bases and J dropped 4 bases, with 15 bases sitting between them. The CDR3 loop is CASSFSPGLSYGYTF. In nucleotides, the CDR3 is TGTGCCAGCAGCTTTAGTCCGGGATTGAGCTATGGCTACACCTTC.

In this sample, this clone turned up once. This CDR3 reads CASSLEGEYSPLHF. CDR3 bases: TGTGCCAGCAGCTTAGAGGGGGAGTATTCACCCCTCCACTTT. V is TRBV7-6 and J is TRBJ1-6, with a weak D call TRBD1 (6 bases). CDR3 length equals 14 residues. Trimming removed 1 base from V and 8 bases from J, with 9 bases in between. The germline V gene encodes CDR1 SGHVS and CDR2 FNYEAQ. Combining the CDR3 with reference TRBV7-6 and TRBJ1-6 gives the whole variable domain GAGVSQSPRYKVTKRGQDVALRCDPISGHVSLYWYRQALGQGPEFLTYFNYEAQQDKSGLPNDRFSAERPEGSISTLTIQRTEQRDSAMYRCASSLEGEYSPLHFGNGTRLTVT.

The J gene is TRBJ2-2, the V gene TRBV5-4, with 9 bases aligning to TRBD2. The CDR3 runs 19 residues. V lost 0 bases and J lost 3; bases outside the gene matches: 12. The germline V gene has CDR1 SGHNT and CDR2 YYREEE (reference sequence). CDR3 coding DNA: TGTGCCAGCAGCTTGGATACGGCACTAGCGGGCCCCGACACCGGGGAGCTGTTTTTT. Protein: CASSLDTALAGPDTGELFF.

The rearrangement links TRBV11-3 to TRBJ2-1; D perhaps matches TRBD2 (6 bases). Trimming took off 5 bases at V and 5 bases at J, with 16 bases between the two ends. Germline V gene lookup returns CDR1 SGHNT and CDR2 YENEEA. The CDR3 sequence is 15 residues long. The CDR3 reads CASSPGGTLHNEQFF. DNA of the CDR3: TGTGCCAGCAGCCCCGGCGGGACCTTACACAATGAGCAGTTCTTC.

This clone was found once. The chain joins TRBV6-5 to TRBJ1-5, with D maybe TRBD1 (5 bases). The CDR3 contains 15 residues. Germline CDR1 reads MNHEY; CDR2 reads SVGAGI. The V gene lost 0 bases and the J gene lost 4 bases, with 10 bases spanning the gap. CDR3 sequence (DNA): TGTGCCAGCAGTTACTCGGGAGACAGAAATCAGCCCCAGCATTTT. Translation gives CASSYSGDRNQPQHF.

The chain recombines TRBV19 with TRBJ1-5; 7 nucleotides match TRBD1. Germline V CDR1 and CDR2: LNHDA, SQIVND (reference sequence). This CDR3 is built from 13 residues. Trimming at V came to 3 bases and at J to 6 bases, leaving 2 bases not matched to a gene. The CDR3 loop is CASSIGTVQPQHF. CDR3 nucleotides: TGTGCCAGTAGTATCGGGACAGTTCAGCCCCAGCATTTT. Based on the CDR3 plus reference TRBV19 and TRBJ1-5, the full variable domain is DGGITQSPKYLFRKEGQNVTLSCEQNLNHDAMYWYRQDPGQGLRLIYYSQIVNDFQKGDIAEGYSVSREKKESFPLTVTSAQKNPTAFYLCASSIGTVQPQHFGDGTRLSIL.

For the CDR3, the DNA is TGTGCCAGCAGCTTAACGCGGGATACGCAGTATTTT. Amino acids: CASSLTRDTQYF. This rearrangement joins TRBV7-9 to TRBJ2-3; D is unresolved. Per the germline V gene, CDR1 is SEHNR and CDR2 is FQNEAQ (reference sequence). The CDR3 runs 12 residues. V lost 2 bases, J lost 6 bases, and 6 bases lay in between.

This clone has a single count. The V and J genes are TRBV4-3 and TRBJ2-1, with D possibly being TRBD1 or TRBD2 (5 bases each). Germline V lookup: CDR1 LGHNA, CDR2 YSLEER. This CDR3 region has 16 residues. Trimming took 1 base from V and 4 from J, leaving 14 bases between them. CDR3 region: CASSQVSGPLYNEQFF. The CDR3, as DNA: TGCGCCAGCAGCCAAGTATCGGGACCCCTGTACAATGAGCAGTTCTTC.

With respect to this clone: The junction and the germline gene differ at one end; a read error may be behind it. The chain couples TRBV6-5 to TRBJ2-7, with D tentatively TRBD1 (6 bases). The CDR3 spans 15 residues. The V gene's germline CDR1 is MNHEY and CDR2 SVGAGI. The CDR3 spells CASSPGGQGSSEQYF. CDR3 sequence (DNA): TGTGCCAGCAGTCCCGGCGGTCAGGGGTCCTCCGAGCAGTACTTC.

The CDR3 coding sequence is TGTGCCAGCAGCTTAAACAATGCAGCCTCTGGAAACACCATATATTTT. This codes for CASSLNNAASGNTIYF. The chain combines TRBV7-9 with TRBJ1-3; no definite D call. Germline assignment: CDR1 SEHNR and CDR2 FQNEAQ (reference sequence). The CDR3 is 16 residues long. The ends were cut back, 2 bases at V and 0 bases at J, with 11 bases in the middle.

The CDR3 region is CASSGRETEAFF. The CDR3 DNA reads TGTGCCAGCAGCGGAAGGGAGACTGAAGCTTTCTTT. V is TRBV9 and J is TRBJ1-1; D is unresolved. The CDR3 has 12 residues. CDR1 is SGDLS and CDR2 is YYNGEE in the germline V gene. V lost 3 bases and J 5 bases, leaving 8 bases between the germline ends.

This clone came up once. This rearrangement joins TRBV5-1 to TRBJ2-7; the D gene is possibly TRBD1 (5 bases). Germline V gene lookup returns CDR1 SGHRS and CDR2 YFSETQ. This CDR3 has 16 amino acids. V was pared by 0 bases and J by 0 bases, with 13 bases between. The CDR3 sequence is CASSLEGGALSYEQYF. In DNA form, the CDR3 reads TGCGCCAGCAGCTTGGAGGGTGGGGCCCTCTCCTACGAGCAGTACTTC.

The V gene is TRBV4-1, the J gene TRBJ2-7; 9 nucleotides align to TRBD1. This CDR3 has 14 residues. V lost 6 bases and J lost 2; bases outside the gene matches: 5. The V gene's germline CDR1 is MGHRA and CDR2 YSYEKL. CDR3 loop: CASSQGQGTYEQYF. In nucleotides, the CDR3 is TGCGCCAGCAGTCAGGGACAGGGCACCTACGAGCAGTACTTC.

The chain recombines TRBV6-1 with TRBJ2-7, with D uncertain. V was pared by 0 bases and J by 4 bases, with 7 bases between. This CDR3 contains 13 residues. Germline V gene lookup returns CDR1 MNHNS and CDR2 SASEGT. The CDR3 loop reads CASSEAPRYEQYF. CDR3 nucleotide sequence: TGTGCCAGCAGTGAAGCGCCCAGATACGAGCAGTACTTC.

The chain combines TRBV12-3 or TRBV12-4 with TRBJ1-2; D unresolved. V was clipped by 4 bases and J by 7 bases, with 13 bases between them. This CDR3 is built from 13 residues. CDR3 loop: CASSSTRKGGYTF. The CDR3 DNA sequence: TGTGCCAGCAGTTCCACCAGGAAGGGTGGCTACACCTTC.

The chain employs TRBV29-1 and TRBJ1-5; D gene uncertain. Trimming took 4 bases from V and 10 from J, leaving 14 bases between them. Germline-derived CDR1 and CDR2 are SQVTM and ANQGSEA. The CDR3 has 12 residues. CDR3 sequence: CSVGAAGIPQHF. The CDR3 DNA is TGCAGCGTTGGGGCGGCCGGCATTCCCCAGCATTTT.

The chain recombines TRBV5-6 with TRBJ2-1; D gene unclear. Germline assignment: CDR1 SGHDT and CDR2 YYEEEE. There are 16 residues in the CDR3. V was cut by 1 base and J by 7 bases, with 18 bases left in between. The CDR3 region has the DNA TGTGCCAGCAGCTTGTCCGTGCCCGCGAGGATTAATGAGCAGTTCTTC. Translated: CASSLSVPARINEQFF.

The J gene is TRBJ1-5, the V gene TRBV30; D ambiguous. Trimming stripped 2 bases from V and 2 bases from J, with 10 bases between. The CDR3 extends over 14 amino acids. The V gene's germline CDR1 is GTSNPN and CDR2 SVGIG (reference sequence). The CDR3: CAWSKGGRNQPQHF. CDR3 nucleotide sequence: TGTGCCTGGAGTAAAGGCGGCCGCAATCAGCCCCAGCATTTT.

The rearrangement uses TRBV10-3 and TRBJ2-4; TRBD2 agrees at 9 bases. The CDR3 is 13 residues long. The ends lost 11 bases at V and 7 bases at J; junction bases unmatched: 9. CDR1 and CDR2 from the germline V gene are ENHRY and SYGVKD. CDR3 region: CAVRREGGNIQYF. In DNA, the CDR3 is TGTGCCGTAAGGCGGGAGGGCGGGAACATTCAGTACTTC.

This rearrangement joins TRBV6-2 or TRBV6-3 to TRBJ2-2; 10 bases line up with TRBD1. Germline loops: CDR1 MNHEY, CDR2 SVGEGT. The CDR3 is 15 residues long. The V segment lost 4 bases and the J segment 4 bases; nucleotides outside the gene matches: 3. CDR3 residues: CASSSTGGSTGELFF. CDR3 in DNA: TGTGCCAGCAGTTCGACAGGGGGCAGCACCGGGGAGCTGTTTTTT.